The following is a T cell receptor (beta chain) sequence with its context. What it recognizes is unknown. This sample stems from a study of shared clonotypes between healthy human individuals. Study context: A few men and a couple of women, aged 18 to 49, were donors. Study-level points and caveats: The rarefaction results pointed to incomplete sorted-subset sequencing despite large depth. Non-shared clonotypes showed lower generation probabilities than clonotypes common to all four donors. Across a handful of donors, naive CD4 shared roughly 5.2%, naive CD8 under 4%, memory CD4 roughly 2.2%, memory CD8 approximately 0.4%.

Germline V gene data show CDR1 as MNHNS and CDR2 as SASEGT. The CDR3 runs to 13 residues. The V gene end was trimmed by 8 bases and the J gene end by 3 bases; junction bases not matched to a gene: 5. The table came from immunoSEQ multiplex PCR; TCRdb's copy has only in-frame clones and leaves some out. The table records over 2 million clones, roughly 94% of them present only once. Source material: naive CD4+ T cells sorted from blood. The sample's subset: CD45RA+ positively selected. The receptor's source is a man younger than 35 in good health. The rearrangement links TRBV6-1 to TRBJ2-7; 9 bases are shared with TRBD1. The CDR3 loop is CASSWTGDYEQYF. Written as DNA, the CDR3 is TGTGCCAGCTCCTGGACAGGGGACTACGAGCAGTACTTC.